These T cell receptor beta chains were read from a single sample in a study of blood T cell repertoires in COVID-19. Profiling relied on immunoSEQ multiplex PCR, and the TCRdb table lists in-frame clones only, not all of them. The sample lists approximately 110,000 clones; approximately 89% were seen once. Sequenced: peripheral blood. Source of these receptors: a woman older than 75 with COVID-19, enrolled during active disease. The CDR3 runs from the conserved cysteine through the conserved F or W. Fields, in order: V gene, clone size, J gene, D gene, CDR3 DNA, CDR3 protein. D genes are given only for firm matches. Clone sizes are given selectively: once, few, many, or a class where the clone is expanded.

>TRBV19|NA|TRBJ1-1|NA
TGTGCCAGTAACCTCGGTCAGGTCAGGGCCACTGAAGCTTTCTTT
CASNLGQVRATEAFF
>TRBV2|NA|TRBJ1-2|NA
TGTGCCAGCGGGAGGGGTACTAACTATGGCTACACCTTC
CASGRGTNYGYTF
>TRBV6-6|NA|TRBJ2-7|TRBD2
TGTGCCAGTGAACCGGGGGGGGTGACCTACGAGCAGTACTTC
CASEPGGVTYEQYF
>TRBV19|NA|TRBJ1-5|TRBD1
TGTGCCAGTAGACCGGACAGGAGAAACAATCAGCCCCAGCATTTT
CASRPDRRNNQPQHF
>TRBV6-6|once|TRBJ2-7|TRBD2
TGTGCCAGCAGTTACGGGGGGGGGATCCGCTACGAGCAGTACTTC
CASSYGGGIRYEQYF
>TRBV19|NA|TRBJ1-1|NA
TGTGCCAGTACGGACAGAACGAACACTGAAGCTTTCTTT
CASTDRTNTEAFF
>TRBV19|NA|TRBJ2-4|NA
TGTGCCAGTAGTCGAACAGTACTAGCCAAAAACATTCAGTACTTC
CASSRTVLAKNIQYF
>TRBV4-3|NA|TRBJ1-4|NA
TGCGCCAGCAGCCAAGGAGGGGAAAAACTGTTTTTT
CASSQGGEKLFF
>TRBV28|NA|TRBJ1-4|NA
TGTGCCAGCAGGGCTAGCAGAGCAACTAATGAAAAACTGTTTTTT
CASRASRATNEKLFF
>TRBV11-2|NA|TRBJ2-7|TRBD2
TGTGCCAGCAGCTCCTTACGGGAGGGCCCCTACGAGCAGTACTTC
CASSSLREGPYEQYF
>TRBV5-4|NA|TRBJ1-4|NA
TGTGCCAGCAGCTCCCCCGGGTTTAATGAAAAACTGTTTTTT
CASSSPGFNEKLFF
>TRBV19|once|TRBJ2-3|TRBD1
TGTGCCAGTAGTCACAGGGACAGATACACAGATACGCAGTATTTT
CASSHRDRYTDTQYF
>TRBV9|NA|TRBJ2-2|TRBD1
TGTGCCAGCAGCGTAGGGTTCGGACAGGGCCCTGAAGGGGAGCTGTTTTTT
CASSVGFGQGPEGELFF
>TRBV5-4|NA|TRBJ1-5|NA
TGTGCCAGCAGCTTGTTTCAGAGCAATCAGCCCCAGCATTTT
CASSLFQSNQPQHF
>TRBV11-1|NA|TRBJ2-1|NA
TGTGCCAGCAGACACACGGGATTCTCCTACAATGAGCAGTTCTTC
CASRHTGFSYNEQFF
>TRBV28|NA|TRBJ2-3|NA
TGTGCCAGTGGGGGGAGGCGCACAGATACGCAGTATTTT
CASGGRRTDTQYF
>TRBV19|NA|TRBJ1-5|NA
TGTGCCAGTAGTACGACTCGGGGCAATCAGCCCCAGCATTTT
CASSTTRGNQPQHF
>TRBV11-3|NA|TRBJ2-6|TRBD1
TGTGCCAGCAGCCCAGGGACAGGGACCTCTGGGGCCAACGTCCTGACTTTC
CASSPGTGTSGANVLTF
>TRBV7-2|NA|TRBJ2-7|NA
TGTGCCAGCAGCTTAGTGTCGACCCCTTCGGGCTCCTACGAGCAGTACTTC
CASSLVSTPSGSYEQYF
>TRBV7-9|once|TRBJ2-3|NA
TGTGCCAGCAGCTTAGCGTCGAGAGATACGCAGTATTTT
CASSLASRDTQYF
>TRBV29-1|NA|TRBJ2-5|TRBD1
TGCAGCGCGACAGGGGATTTAGCGGAGACCCAGTACTTC
CSATGDLAETQYF
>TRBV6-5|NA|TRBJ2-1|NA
TGTGCCAGCTCCCGTTTCAATGAGCAGTTCTTC
CASSRFNEQFF
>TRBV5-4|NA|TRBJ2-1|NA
TGTGCCAGCAGCAAGATCGAGCCGAACAATGAGCAGTTCTTC
CASSKIEPNNEQFF
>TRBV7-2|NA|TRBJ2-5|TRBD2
TGTGCCAGCAGCCCGAGGAGGTCGGGACTAGCGGTACAAGAGACCCAGTACTTC
CASSPRRSGLAVQETQYF
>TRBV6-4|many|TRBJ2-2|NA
TGTGCCAGCAGCCAGGACATGGCGAACACCGGGGAGCTGTTTTTT
CASSQDMANTGELFF
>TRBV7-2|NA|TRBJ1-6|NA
TGTGCCAGCAGCCAAGGACAGCTAAATTCACCCCTCCACTTT
CASSQGQLNSPLHF
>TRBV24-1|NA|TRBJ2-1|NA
TGTGCCACCAGTGATTTGATACAGCAGCAGTTCTTC
CATSDLIQQQFF
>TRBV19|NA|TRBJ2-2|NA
TGTGCCAGTAGTATCGAGGGAGGCTTCACCGGGGAGCTGTTTTTT
CASSIEGGFTGELFF